Listed below are T cell receptor beta chains from one sample, sequenced in a study of blood T cell repertoires in COVID-19. Clones were read by immunoSEQ multiplex PCR, and TCRdb kept only the in-frame ones, dropping some. The sample shows tens of thousands of clones, around 80% of them seen only once. Material: peripheral blood. Source of these receptors: a woman aged 80 or older with acute or convalescent COVID-19. CDR3s include the opening cysteine and the closing phenylalanine or tryptophan. D genes are given only for firm matches. Expanded clones get a size class; other rows say once, few or many, or leave the size out.

TRBJ2-7	.	TRBV21-1	.	TGTGCCAGCAGCAAATCCGGGACTAGCGGGAGGCCTCCCTACGAGCAGTACTTC	CASSKSGTSGRPPYEQYF
TRBJ1-6	medium-sized	TRBV28	.	TGTGCCACCTTGCCGGCGGGGCTCGGGTTTTCACCCCTCCACTTT	CATLPAGLGFSPLHF
TRBJ1-4	.	TRBV19	TRBD1	TGTGCCACCGGGACAGGGGCAGAAAAACTGTTTTTT	CATGTGAEKLFF
TRBJ1-5	.	TRBV6-6	TRBD1	TGTGCCAGCAGTTTCTGGGACAGGGATCAGCCCCAGCATTTT	CASSFWDRDQPQHF
TRBJ2-2	.	TRBV7-8	.	TGTGCCAGCTCCAAACTAAACGGGGAGCTGTTTTTT	CASSKLNGELFF
TRBJ2-5	.	TRBV7-9	.	TGTGCCAGCAGCTTCGGGGAATTGGTGGAGACCCAGTACTTC	CASSFGELVETQYF
TRBJ1-3	.	TRBV6-1	.	TGTGCCAGCAGTGAATTTGGGGGGGCGAGGGGAAACACCATATATTTT	CASSEFGGARGNTIYF
TRBJ2-5	.	TRBV4-1	TRBD2	TGCGCCAGCAGCGAAACTTCTCGGACTAGCGGAGAGACCCAGTACTTC	CASSETSRTSGETQYF
TRBJ1-6	.	TRBV19	.	TGTGCCAGTAGTATAGAAGGTAGCGGGGTTCGGAATTCACCCCTCCACTTT	CASSIEGSGVRNSPLHF
TRBJ2-7	once	TRBV20-1	.	TGCAGTGCTAGTCGGGTTAACTACGAGCAGTACTTC	CSASRVNYEQYF
TRBJ2-1	medium-sized	TRBV1	.	TGCACCAGCAGCCAAGGAGCCGGGACTAGCGGATACAATGAGCAGTTCTTC	CTSSQGAGTSGYNEQFF
TRBJ2-5	.	TRBV14	.	TGTGCCAGCAGCCAACAGGAAGAGGGGACCCAGTACTTC	CASSQQEEGTQYF
TRBJ1-5	.	TRBV3-1/TRBV3-2	.	TGTGCCAGCAGCCAATTTCAGGATCAGCCCCAGCATTTT	CASSQFQDQPQHF
TRBJ2-7	.	TRBV6-5	TRBD2	TGTGCCAGCAGTTTCTCCGGGACTAGCGCGACCTACGAGCAGTACTTC	CASSFSGTSATYEQYF
TRBJ2-1	.	TRBV7-2	.	TGTGCCAGCAGCATAAGCGGCCACAATGAGCAGTTCTTC	CASSISGHNEQFF
TRBJ2-5	.	TRBV5-6	TRBD2	TGTGCCAGCAGCTCGACTAGCGGGGGGGAGACCCAGTACTTC	CASSSTSGGETQYF
TRBJ2-7	few	TRBV3-1/TRBV3-2	TRBD2	TGTGCCAGCAGCCTACAACTAGCGGGAGGGAACGAGCAGTACTTC	CASSLQLAGGNEQYF
TRBJ2-5	.	TRBV5-4	TRBD2	TGTGCCAGCAGCTCCTGGACTAGCGGGAGACGGGAGACCCAGTACTTC	CASSSWTSGRRETQYF
TRBJ2-1	.	TRBV6-2/TRBV6-3	TRBD1	TGTGCCAGCAGTTTCCGACAGGGGGCGAATGAGCAGTTCTTC	CASSFRQGANEQFF
TRBJ1-2	.	TRBV5-1	.	TGCGCCAGCAGCTTGGGCCTGACAGGTTGGGCTGGCTACACCTTC	CASSLGLTGWAGYTF
TRBJ2-1	.	TRBV27	.	TGTGCCAGCACCTCGAGAGGGTCGGCCCACAATGAGCAGTTCTTC	CASTSRGSAHNEQFF
TRBJ2-5	.	TRBV21-1	.	TGTGCCAGCAGCATAAGACGGACAGGGCCAAAAGAGACCCAGTACTTC	CASSIRRTGPKETQYF
TRBJ1-1	.	TRBV2	.	TGTGCCAGCAGTACGGACAGTGCCACTGAAGCTTTCTTT	CASSTDSATEAFF
TRBJ2-7	.	TRBV19	TRBD1	TGTGCCAGTACCGGGACAGGGGGCTCCTACGAGCAGTACTTC	CASTGTGGSYEQYF
TRBJ2-1	.	TRBV24-1	.	TGTGCCACCAGTGCCCCAGGGGACAATGAGCAGTTCTTC	CATSAPGDNEQFF
TRBJ2-4	.	TRBV6-5	.	TGTGCCAGCAGAGTAGGTAGCGCGGAAAACATTCAGTACTTC	CASRVGSAENIQYF
TRBJ1-2	.	TRBV27	.	TGTGCCAGCAGTTTAAATAAGGGGCAGGGTGACTATGGCTACACCTTC	CASSLNKGQGDYGYTF
TRBJ2-1	few	TRBV7-2	.	TGTGCCAGCAGCGTAGACACCCAACCTCCGAATGAGCAGTTCTTC	CASSVDTQPPNEQFF
TRBJ2-1	.	TRBV5-5	.	TGTGCCAGCAGCTTGATGCGGAGAGGAAAGAATGAGCAGTTCTTC	CASSLMRRGKNEQFF
TRBJ1-1	few	TRBV2	.	TGTGCCAGCAGTAACCCGGGATGGACCACTGAAGCTTTCTTT	CASSNPGWTTEAFF
TRBJ2-2	once	TRBV7-2	TRBD1	TGTGCCAGCAGTCCAGACAGGGGGAACACCGGGGAGCTGTTTTTT	CASSPDRGNTGELFF
TRBJ2-2	.	TRBV5-1	.	TGCGCCAGCACTGAGGATGGGGGGACCGGGGAGCTGTTTTTT	CASTEDGGTGELFF
TRBJ1-1	.	TRBV10-2	.	TGCGCCAGCAGAGCGAGCGGGACGGTCAACACTGAAGCTTTCTTT	CASRASGTVNTEAFF
TRBJ1-2	.	TRBV6-2/TRBV6-3	.	TGTGCCAGCAGTAATTGGACAGCCCTGATCCCTTTTTATGGCTACACCTTC	CASSNWTALIPFYGYTF
TRBJ1-2	.	TRBV6-4	TRBD1	TGTGCCAGCAAGCAGGGGGCCTCAACTTTGGGCTACACCTTC	CASKQGASTLGYTF
TRBJ1-2	once	TRBV28	.	TGTGCCAGCAGTCGGGGCTATGGCTACACCTTC	CASSRGYGYTF
TRBJ2-3	few	TRBV6-5	TRBD2	TGTGCCAGCAGTTTTCTAGCGGGGTTTACAGATACGCAGTATTTT	CASSFLAGFTDTQYF
TRBJ2-3	.	TRBV24-1	.	TGTGCCTCCTCCGAGGGTCAGACAGATACGCAGTATTTT	CASSEGQTDTQYF
TRBJ2-2	.	TRBV5-6	.	TGTGCCAGCAGCTCCGGACTGGCGCCCGGGGAGCTGTTTTTT	CASSSGLAPGELFF
TRBJ2-3	.	TRBV7-9	.	TGTGCCAGCAGCTTATTATCGGGGGTCCCCACAGATACGCAGTATTTT	CASSLLSGVPTDTQYF
TRBJ2-1	.	TRBV7-9	.	TGTGCCAGCAGCCCGAGGACGGGAGAGCAGTTCTTC	CASSPRTGEQFF
TRBJ1-6	few	TRBV28	TRBD1	TGTGCCAGCAGACCGGGACAGCCGAATTCACCCCTCCACTTT	CASRPGQPNSPLHF
TRBJ2-2	once	TRBV10-1	TRBD1	TGCGCCAGCAGCCCAACGACAGGGGCCGGGGAGCTGTTTTTT	CASSPTTGAGELFF
TRBJ2-7	.	TRBV28	TRBD1	TGTGCCAGCACCGGGACAGCCTTCTACGAGCAGTACTTC	CASTGTAFYEQYF
TRBJ2-5	.	TRBV9	.	TGTGCCAGCAGCGTAGAGGGTGGACTCCGAGAGACCCAGTACTTC	CASSVEGGLRETQYF
TRBJ1-1	.	TRBV6-9	.	TGTGCCAGCAGTTACCCCGAAAGCAACACTGAAGCTTTCTTT	CASSYPESNTEAFF
TRBJ1-2	once	TRBV19	TRBD1	TGTGCCAGTCTAAAAGGGGGCGGCTATGGCTACACCTTC	CASLKGGGYGYTF